The 11 T cell receptor beta chains presented below share a single source sample, sequenced in a study of T cell responses to AZD1222 COVID-19 vaccine. Using immunoSEQ multiplex PCR, the repertoire was profiled, and TCRdb retains in-frame clones only, with some absent. The sample records around 270,000 clones, almost 95% being singletons. Source: peripheral blood, taken 28 days after the second AZD1222 dose. The receptors were sampled from an adult who received the AZD1222 COVID-19 vaccine.

Concerning this clone itself: The junction and the germline gene differ at one end; a read error may be behind it. This chain links TRBV7-8 with TRBJ1-5; TRBD1 might be the D (6 bases). Germline loops: CDR1 SGHVS, CDR2 FQNEAQ. CDR3 size: 16 residues. This CDR3 is CASSLVTTGPNQPQHF. The CDR3 DNA is TGTGCCAGCAGTTTAGTAACTACAGGGCCCAATCAGCCCCAGCATTTT. Supplemented by reference TRBV7-8 and TRBJ1-5, the full variable domain reads GAGVSQSPRYKVAKRGQDVALRCDPISGHVSLFWYQQALGQGPEFLTYFQNEAQLDKSGLPSDRFFAERPEGSVSTLKIQRTQQEDSAVYLCASSLVTTGPNQPQHFGDGTRLSIL.

The chain links TRBV6-8 to TRBJ1-1; unclear D gene. Between the trimmed V and J ends, which lost 6 bases and 1 base, there was a span of 12 bases. This CDR3 has 14 residues. Germline CDR1 reads MNHGY; CDR2 reads SAAAGT. CDR3 sequence reads: CASSPSWANTEAFF. In DNA form, the CDR3 reads TGTGCCAGCAGCCCGTCTTGGGCGAACACTGAAGCTTTCTTT.

In DNA form, the CDR3 reads TGTGCCAGCAGCCAATTAAGGAGAGAAGCTTTCTTT. Protein product: CASSQLRREAFF. The chain uses TRBV16 and TRBJ1-1; no reliable D call. There are 12 residues in the CDR3. The V gene lost 1 base and the J gene lost 8 bases, with 8 bases spanning the gap. Germline V gene sequence: CDR1 KGHSY, CDR2 FQNENV. Together with reference TRBV16 and TRBJ1-1, the CDR3 gives the full variable domain: GEEVAQTPKHLVRGEGQKAKLYCAPIKGHSYVFWYQQVLKNEFKFLISFQNENVFDETGMPKERFSAKCLPNSPCSLEIQATKLEDSAVYFCASSQLRREAFFGQGTRLTVV.

The CDR3 DNA sequence: TGTGCCACCAGCAGAGATGTTCCGGGGTACGAGCAGTACTTC. Its translation: CATSRDVPGYEQYF. The rearrangement uses TRBV15 and TRBJ2-7, with D maybe TRBD2 (5 bases). Trimming took 0 bases from V and 4 from J, leaving 10 bases between them. The CDR3 extends over 14 amino acids. Germline assignment: CDR1 LNHNV and CDR2 YYDKDF (reference sequence).

The chain joins TRBV15 to TRBJ2-2; 7 bases are a match to TRBD2. The CDR3 runs to 16 residues. Germline V gene lookup returns CDR1 LNHNV and CDR2 YYDKDF (reference sequence). J gave up 4 bases and V 1 base, and 6 bases lay outside the gene matches. CDR3 region: CATSRGASGATGELFF. CDR3 in DNA: TGTGCCACCAGCAGAGGGGCTAGCGGAGCCACCGGGGAGCTGTTTTTT.

The chain is built from TRBV7-3 and TRBJ1-1; weak D call: TRBD1 (6 bases). The V and J ends lost 6 bases and 1 base respectively, with 6 bases between them. The CDR3 covers 12 residues. The germline V gene has CDR1 SGHTA and CDR2 FQGTGA. The CDR3 is CASRGANTEAFF. The CDR3 DNA sequence: TGTGCCAGCAGGGGGGCGAACACTGAAGCTTTCTTT. Based on the CDR3 plus reference TRBV7-3 and TRBJ1-1, the full variable domain is GAGVSQTPSNKVTEKGKYVELRCDPISGHTALYWYRQSLGQGPEFLIYFQGTGAADDSGLPNDRFFAVRPEGSVSTLKIQRTERGDSAVYLCASRGANTEAFFGQGTRLTVV.

The V and J genes are TRBV7-2 and TRBJ2-5; the D gene is possibly TRBD2 (5 bases). V lost 2 bases to trimming and J lost 5 bases, with 15 bases between them. CDR1 is SGHTA, CDR2 FQGNSA, per germline. The CDR3 is 15 residues long. As DNA, the CDR3 is TGTGCCAGCAGCTTAACCCGGAGGTTTGACGAGACCCAGTACTTC. Amino acid sequence: CASSLTRRFDETQYF.

The chain has TRBV7-3 and TRBJ2-7; 12 bases match TRBD2. Germline CDR1 SGHTA, CDR2 FQGTGA. This CDR3 is built from 15 residues. Trimming removed 5 bases from V and 2 bases from J; junction bases left unmatched: 4. The CDR3 sequence is CASSLTSGGTYEQYF. CDR3 DNA: TGTGCCAGCAGCCTGACTAGCGGGGGAACCTACGAGCAGTACTTC.

The gene calls are TRBV5-1 and TRBJ2-7, with 12 bases lining up with TRBD1. This CDR3 has 16 residues. V was clipped by 2 bases and J by 3 bases; unmatched bases: 6. From germline, CDR1 is SGHRS and CDR2 YFSETQ. The CDR3 loop is CASSFGTGGAIYEQYF. The CDR3 bases are TGCGCCAGCAGCTTCGGGACAGGGGGCGCAATCTACGAGCAGTACTTC.

The chain joins TRBV9 to TRBJ2-7, with 7 bases lining up with TRBD2. The V gene's germline CDR1 is SGDLS and CDR2 YYNGEE. The CDR3 is 15 residues long. V dropped 4 bases and J dropped 2; count of bases not matched to a gene: 9. The CDR3 region is CASSPSGRGPYEQYF. In DNA form, the CDR3 reads TGTGCCAGCAGCCCCTCGGGGAGGGGACCCTACGAGCAGTACTTC.

V gene TRBV28 combines with J gene TRBJ1-2; 10 bases align to TRBD1. This CDR3 is 16 amino acids long. V gave up 3 bases and J gave up 8 bases; unmatched junction bases: 12. Germline V CDR1 and CDR2: MDHEN, SYDVKM. DNA of the CDR3: TGTGCCAGCAGTTTGTTTGCCCCGGGACAGGGGTACGGCTACACCTTC. Its protein product is CASSLFAPGQGYGYTF.